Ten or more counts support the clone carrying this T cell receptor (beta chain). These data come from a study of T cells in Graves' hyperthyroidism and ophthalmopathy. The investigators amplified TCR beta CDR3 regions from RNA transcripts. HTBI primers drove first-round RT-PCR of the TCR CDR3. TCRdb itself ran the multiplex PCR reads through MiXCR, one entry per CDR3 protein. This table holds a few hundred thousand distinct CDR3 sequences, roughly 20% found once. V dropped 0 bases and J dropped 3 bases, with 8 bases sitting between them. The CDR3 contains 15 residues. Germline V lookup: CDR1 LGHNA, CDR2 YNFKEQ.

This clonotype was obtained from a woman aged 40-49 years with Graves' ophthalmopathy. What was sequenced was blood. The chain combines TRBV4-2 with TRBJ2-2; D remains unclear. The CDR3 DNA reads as TGTGCCAGCAGCCAAGATCCGGAGTACACCGGGGAGCTGTTTTTT. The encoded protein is CASSQDPEYTGELFF.